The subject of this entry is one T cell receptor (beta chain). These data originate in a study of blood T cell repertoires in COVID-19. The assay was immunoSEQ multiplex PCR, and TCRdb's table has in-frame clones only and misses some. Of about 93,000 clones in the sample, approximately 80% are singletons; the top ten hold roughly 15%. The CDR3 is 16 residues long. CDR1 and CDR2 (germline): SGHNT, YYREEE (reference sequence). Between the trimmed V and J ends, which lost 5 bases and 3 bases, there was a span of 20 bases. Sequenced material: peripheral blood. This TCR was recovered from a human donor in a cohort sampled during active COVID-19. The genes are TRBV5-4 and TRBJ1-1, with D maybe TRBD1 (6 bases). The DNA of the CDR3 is TGTGCCAGCAGGAAACAGGGCAGGGTCGTCGACACTGAAGCTTTCTTT. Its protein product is CASRKQGRVVDTEAFF.